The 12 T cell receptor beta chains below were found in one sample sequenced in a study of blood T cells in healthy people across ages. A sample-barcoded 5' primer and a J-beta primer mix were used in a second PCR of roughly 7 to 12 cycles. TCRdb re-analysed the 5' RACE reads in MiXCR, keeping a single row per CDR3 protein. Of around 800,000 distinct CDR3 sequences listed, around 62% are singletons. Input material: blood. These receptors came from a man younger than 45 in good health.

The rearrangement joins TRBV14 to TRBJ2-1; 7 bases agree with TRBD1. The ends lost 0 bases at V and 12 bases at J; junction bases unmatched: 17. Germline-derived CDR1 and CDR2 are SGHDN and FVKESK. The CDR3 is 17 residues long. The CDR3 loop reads CASSQDPTHRGSGRQFF. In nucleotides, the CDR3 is TGTGCCAGCAGCCAAGATCCTACACACAGGGGAAGCGGCCGGCAGTTCTTC.

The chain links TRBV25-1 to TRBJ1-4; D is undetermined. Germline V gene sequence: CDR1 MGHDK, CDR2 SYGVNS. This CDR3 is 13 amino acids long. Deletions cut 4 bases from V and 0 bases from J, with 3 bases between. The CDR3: CASSAPTNEKLFF. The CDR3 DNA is TGTGCCAGCAGTGCTCCAACTAATGAAAAACTGTTTTTT. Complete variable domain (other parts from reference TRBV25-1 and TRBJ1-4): EADIYQTPRYLVIGTGKKITLECSQTMGHDKMYWYQQDPGMELHLIHYSYGVNSTEKGDLSSESTVSRIRTEHFPLTLESARPSHTSQYLCASSAPTNEKLFFGSGTQLSVL.

CDR3 loop: CAAGVPRSYEQYF. The CDR3 region has the DNA TGTGCCGCGGGGGTTCCCCGGAGCTACGAGCAGTACTTC. The gene calls are TRBV27 and TRBJ2-7, with 7 bases matching TRBD2. The V segment lost 11 bases and the J segment 3 bases; nucleotides outside the gene matches: 10. CDR1 and CDR2 (germline): MNHEY, SMNVEV (reference sequence). There are 13 residues in the CDR3.

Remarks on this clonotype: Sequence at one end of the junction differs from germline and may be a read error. The CDR3 here is CANSPTLAGLYNEQFF. In DNA, the CDR3 is TGTGCCAACAGCCCTACACTAGCGGGTCTTTACAATGAGCAGTTCTTC. The genes are TRBV7-3 and TRBJ2-1, with 9 bases lining up with TRBD2. The CDR3 spans 16 residues. Per the germline V gene, CDR1 is SGHTA and CDR2 is FQGTGA.

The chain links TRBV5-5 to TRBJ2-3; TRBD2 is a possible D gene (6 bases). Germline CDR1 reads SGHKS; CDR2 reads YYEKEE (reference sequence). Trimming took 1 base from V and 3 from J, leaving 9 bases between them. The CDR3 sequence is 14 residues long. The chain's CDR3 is CASSLTSLTDTQYF. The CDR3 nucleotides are TGTGCCAGCAGCTTGACTAGCCTAACAGATACGCAGTATTTT.

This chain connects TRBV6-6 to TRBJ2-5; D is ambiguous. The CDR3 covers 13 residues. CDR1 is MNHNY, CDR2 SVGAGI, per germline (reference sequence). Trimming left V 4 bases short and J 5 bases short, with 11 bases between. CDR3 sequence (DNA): TGTGCCAGCAGTTCAGACACCTGGGAGACCCAGTACTTC. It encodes CASSSDTWETQYF.

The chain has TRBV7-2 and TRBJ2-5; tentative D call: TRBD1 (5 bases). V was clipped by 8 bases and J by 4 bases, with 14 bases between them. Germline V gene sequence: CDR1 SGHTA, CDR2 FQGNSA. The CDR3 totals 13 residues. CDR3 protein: CASQGRPLETQYF. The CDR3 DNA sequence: TGTGCCAGCCAGGGCAGACCTTTAGAGACCCAGTACTTC.

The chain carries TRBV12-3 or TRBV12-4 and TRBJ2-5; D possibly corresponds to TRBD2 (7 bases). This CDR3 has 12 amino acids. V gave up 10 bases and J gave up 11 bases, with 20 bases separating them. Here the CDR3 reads CATGGRHNEQYF. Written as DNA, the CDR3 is TGTGCCACGGGGGGCCGACACAATGAGCAGTACTTC.

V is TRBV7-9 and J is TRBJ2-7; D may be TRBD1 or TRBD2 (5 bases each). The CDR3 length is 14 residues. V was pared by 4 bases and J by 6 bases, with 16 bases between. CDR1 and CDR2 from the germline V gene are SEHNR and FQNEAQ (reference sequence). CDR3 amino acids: CASSSGTGLTEQYF. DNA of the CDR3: TGTGCCAGCAGCTCGGGGACGGGGCTGACCGAGCAGTACTTC.

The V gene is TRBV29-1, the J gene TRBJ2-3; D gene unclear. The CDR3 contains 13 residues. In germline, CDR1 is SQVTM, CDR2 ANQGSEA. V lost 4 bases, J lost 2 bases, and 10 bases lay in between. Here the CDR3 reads CSVGGRNTDTQYF. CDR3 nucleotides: TGCAGCGTTGGGGGTCGAAACACAGATACGCAGTATTTT.

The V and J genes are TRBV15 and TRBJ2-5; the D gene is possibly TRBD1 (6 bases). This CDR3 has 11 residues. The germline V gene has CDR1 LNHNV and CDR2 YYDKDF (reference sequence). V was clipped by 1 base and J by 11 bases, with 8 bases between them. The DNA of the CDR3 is TGTGCCACCAGCAGAGGGGACAAGCAGTACTTC. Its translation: CATSRGDKQYF.

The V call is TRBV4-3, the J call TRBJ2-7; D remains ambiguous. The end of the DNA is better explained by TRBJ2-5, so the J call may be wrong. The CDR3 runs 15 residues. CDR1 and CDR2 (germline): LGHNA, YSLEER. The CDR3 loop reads CASSFTAERWETQYF. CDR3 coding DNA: TGCGCCAGCAGCTTTACAGCAGAACGATGGGAGACCCAGTACTTC.